The present entry profiles one T cell receptor beta chain with its context. Its specificity is unknown. This record belongs to a study of cytomegalovirus exposure and HLA in healthy donors. This CDR3 is built from 12 residues. Germline CDR1 and CDR2: SEHNR and FQNEAQ (reference sequence). V was cut by 4 bases and J by 6 bases, with 9 bases left in between. With 60 Vbeta and 13 Jbeta primers, the PCR was carried out. The authors' processing: Roughly 10 million shared chains were among about 80 million unique TCR beta chains counted in a later analysis. Using immunoSEQ multiplex PCR, the repertoire was profiled, and TCRdb retains in-frame clones only, with some absent. Clone size and V and J calls were adopted from that table, with D and trimming inferred from the DNA. This sample carries around 190,000 clones, 78% of them seen once, and the ten largest clones take 2.5% to 3%. Study findings and constraints: Prediction of most subjects' HLA-A and HLA-B alleles by TCR beta sequences was reportedly accurate. It was taken for granted in presence/absence analyses that sequencing depth across donors was roughly uniform.

The clonotype comes from a female donor in good health and CMV-seronegative. Sequenced input: PBMCs. The chain has TRBV7-9 and TRBJ1-2, with D perhaps TRBD1 (6 bases). The CDR3 region is CASSSRGDGYTF. DNA for the CDR3: TGTGCCAGCAGCTCCAGGGGTGATGGCTACACCTTC.